The 10 T cell receptor beta chains below were found in one sample sequenced in a study of blood T cell repertoires in COVID-19. Using immunoSEQ multiplex PCR, the repertoire was profiled, and TCRdb retains in-frame clones only, with some absent. This sample has over 200,000 clones, with about 83% found just once. The source material was peripheral blood. These receptors were collected from a woman between 35 and 50 years old with active or convalescent COVID-19.

The chain is built from TRBV7-3 and TRBJ2-2; no firm D call. Germline V gene sequence: CDR1 SGHTA, CDR2 FQGTGA. The V gene lost 5 bases and the J gene lost 3 bases, with 7 bases spanning the gap. The CDR3 consists of 13 residues. CDR3 loop: CASSNTHTGELFF. CDR3 bases: TGTGCCAGCAGCAACACACACACCGGGGAGCTGTTTTTT.

The V and J genes are TRBV19 and TRBJ1-1; TRBD1 is a possible D gene (5 bases). The V end lost 5 bases, the J end lost 9 bases, and 16 bases lay between the germline ends. Germline CDR1 LNHDA, CDR2 SQIVND (reference sequence). The length of the CDR3 is 13 residues. The CDR3 DNA reads TGTGCCAGTAGTGGCGGGGACCGCCTTAAAGCTTTCTTT. Translated: CASSGGDRLKAFF.

The chain has TRBV6-6 and TRBJ1-2; 9 positions agree with TRBD1. Trimming took 2 bases from V and 3 from J; bases not matched to a gene: 7. Germline lookup yields CDR1 MNHNY and CDR2 SVGAGI (reference sequence). This CDR3 has 16 amino acids. CDR3 amino acids: CASSYPGQGHDYGYTF. The CDR3 bases are TGTGCCAGCAGTTACCCGGGACAGGGTCATGACTATGGCTACACCTTC.

The J gene is TRBJ1-4, the V gene TRBV19, with D hard to call. The CDR3 runs to 16 residues. The V end was cut by 1 base, the J end by 0 bases, with 9 bases between. Germline V lookup: CDR1 LNHDA, CDR2 SQIVND (reference sequence). The CDR3 region is CASSIGLDATNEKLFF. The CDR3 DNA follows: TGTGCCAGTAGTATAGGACTCGACGCAACTAATGAAAAACTGTTTTTT.

This chain connects TRBV2 to TRBJ2-7; D ambiguous. CDR3 length equals 10 residues. Germline values: CDR1 SNHLY, CDR2 FYNNEI. V lost 10 bases and J 6 bases, leaving 10 bases between the germline ends. CDR3 in DNA: TGTGCCACTCTAGGCCCCGAGCAGTACTTC. Residues: CATLGPEQYF.

The V gene is TRBV19, the J gene TRBJ1-4; 10 bases map to TRBD1. This CDR3 contains 14 residues. J gave up 7 bases and V 7 bases, and 6 bases lay outside the gene matches. Germline V lookup: CDR1 LNHDA, CDR2 SQIVND (reference sequence). The CDR3 DNA sequence: TGTGCCAGTACCCGGGACAGGGGTTTTGAAAAACTGTTTTTT. Translated: CASTRDRGFEKLFF.

The chain has TRBV10-3 and TRBJ1-2, with D maybe TRBD1 (5 bases). This CDR3 is 16 amino acids long. V was trimmed by 7 bases and J by 6 bases, leaving 24 bases between them. Germline lookup yields CDR1 ENHRY and CDR2 SYGVKD. The CDR3 DNA is TGTGCCATCAAAACTAACAGGACCTCCCCTAGGGATGGCTACACCTTC. This gives the protein CAIKTNRTSPRDGYTF.

The chain joins TRBV27 to TRBJ2-1, with a possible D match to TRBD1 (6 bases). The CDR3 is made up of 14 amino acids. The germline CDR1 and CDR2 sequences are MNHEY and SMNVEV (reference sequence). Deletions cut 5 bases from V and 10 bases from J, with 18 bases between. The CDR3 bases are TGTGCCAGCAGTCAGGGACAAGCTATGGGGGAGCAGTTCTTC. Its protein is CASSQGQAMGEQFF.

The chain recombines TRBV2 with TRBJ2-5; 13 bases are a match to TRBD2. J gave up 5 bases and V 6 bases, and 3 bases lay outside the gene matches. Germline V lookup: CDR1 SNHLY, CDR2 FYNNEI. The CDR3 runs 14 residues. The CDR3 loop is CASRMGLAGETQYF. CDR3 nucleotides: TGTGCCAGCAGAATGGGACTAGCGGGGGAGACCCAGTACTTC. Looking up the rest from reference TRBV2 and TRBJ2-5 gives the full variable domain: EPEVTQTPSHQVTQMGQEVILRCVPISNHLYFYWYRQILGQKVEFLVSFYNNEISEKSEIFDDQFSVERPDGSNFTLKIRSTKLEDSAMYFCASRMGLAGETQYFGPGTRLLVL.

This clone was counted a single time. CDR3 sequence reads: CAISEGGAGYTF. Written as DNA, the CDR3 is TGTGCCATCAGTGAAGGGGGGGCTGGCTACACCTTC. This rearrangement joins TRBV10-3 to TRBJ1-2; tentatively, D is TRBD1 (6 bases). Germline CDR1 ENHRY, CDR2 SYGVKD. Between the trimmed V and J ends, which lost 3 bases and 7 bases, there was a span of 9 bases. The CDR3 loop spans 12 amino acids.